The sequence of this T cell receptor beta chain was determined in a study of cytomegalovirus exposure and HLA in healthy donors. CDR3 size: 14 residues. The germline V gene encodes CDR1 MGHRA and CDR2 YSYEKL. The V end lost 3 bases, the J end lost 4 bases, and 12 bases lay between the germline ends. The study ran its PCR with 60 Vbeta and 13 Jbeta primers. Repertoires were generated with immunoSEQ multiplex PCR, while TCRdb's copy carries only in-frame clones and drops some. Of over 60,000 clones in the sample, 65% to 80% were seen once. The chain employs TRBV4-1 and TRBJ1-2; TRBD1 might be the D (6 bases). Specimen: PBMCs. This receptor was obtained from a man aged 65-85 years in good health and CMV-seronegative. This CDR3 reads CASSQADRLYGYTF. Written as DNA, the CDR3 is TGCGCCAGCAGCCAGGCGGACAGACTCTATGGCTACACCTTC.